This record concerns one TCR beta chain sequence. No antigen is known for it. There are no base qualities to consult, and no much larger clone falls within one base. The germline V gene provides CDR1 SGHRS and CDR2 YFSETQ. The cysteine opens and the phenylalanine closes a CDR3 of 16 amino acids. Of all the DNA, just the CDR3 is kept, 48 bases in frame from base 1. At the junction V is shortened by 4 bases and J by 3 bases; bases outside the gene matches: 11. The source of the sample is a study of shared clonotypes between healthy human individuals (dated by TCRdb to 2018 to 2020). For the wider study: The cohort comprised a couple of women and a few men aged 18 to 49 years. For each donor, CD4 naive and CD4 memory were each run on three plates, CD8 naive on two plates, and CD8 memory on one plate. To estimate repertoire size and how much clonotypes are shared between individuals, the study performed deep sequencing of blood TCR repertoires from 4 to 6 healthy adults. Libraries were prepared and TCR repertoires were sequenced by different laboratories using diverse techniques, in order to increase sequencing depth and limit assay-specific biases. Each donor's leukapheresis produced roughly between roughly 0.85 and 9.5 billion PBMCs. General study outcomes and caveats: Incomplete sequencing was indicated by rarefaction of sorted-subset datasets, despite the large sequencing depth. Sharing across several donors was observed for 4.5% to 6.5% of naive CD4, over 3% of naive CD8, about 2.5% of memory CD4, and around 0.4% of memory CD8 clonotypes. Because the study included a small number of donors, the genetic and exposure-history diversity represented was limited. Only blood was sampled, and tissue TCR repertoires likely differ from those in blood. Compared with non-shared clonotypes, the clonotypes found in all four sorted-subset donors had higher generation probabilities. Pairwise subsampling indicated that sequencing depth was expected to affect the degree of clonotype sharing among donors. Estimated clonotype richness was generally larger for naive than for memory subsets.

TCR CDR3 regions were amplified from genomic DNA by multiplex PCR using the deep immunoSEQ assay. For each cell subset, the extracted genomic DNA was distributed evenly across all wells of several immunoSEQ 96-well plates, and each plate served as one replicate. For sorted subsets, approximately 210 ng genomic DNA, equal to about 30,000 T cell genomes, was loaded into each replicate PCR. Purified libraries were quantified with a Qubit 3.0 fluorometer, sized on a Bioanalyzer 2100, and re-quantified with the KAPA Library Quantification kit. Every immunoSEQ 96-well plate was sequenced on a separate single-read 150-cycle Illumina NextSeq 550 flow cell. The paper's processing steps were these. Because the immunoSEQ output included only junctional sequences and no quality scores, the filtering could not be the same as the filtering used for full-length reads. Sequences were annotated with PyIR, a Python wrapper for IgBLAST v1.9, using IMGT germline references to assign V/J genes and CDR3. Reads with weak V/J assignments (E-value above 1e-6), missing CDR3, stop codons, out-of-frame junctions, or ambiguous translated residues were removed. V3J clonotypes were defined as sequences sharing an identical inferred V gene, J gene, and CDR3 amino acid sequence. The percentage overlap between two repertoires was calculated by dividing the number of shared unique clonotypes by the size of the smaller repertoire. Repertoire richness was assessed with RTK rarefaction, the Chao1 estimator, and Recon v2.1 estimates of unobserved clonotypes. OLGA was used to compute generation probabilities for all TCRbeta clonotypes that the gDNA method yielded from a handful of donors. TCRdb's version of the immuneACCESS table is confined to in-frame rearrangements and falls short of the full clone set. An unresolved V gene accounts for under half of the shortfall where checked; the remainder is of unknown origin. That table furnishes V, J and clone size, whereas the DNA furnished D and trimming. For this sample the table gives approximately 620,000 clones, of which more than 95% were detected only once. Around 0.057% of the sample lies in the top ten.

Donors were healthy HIV-negative adults with no recently reported acute infections or vaccinations. Only Caucasian adults living in Nashville, Tennessee, USA were represented among the donors. CD4+ T cells were enriched through magnetic negative selection, after which naive cells were positively selected on CD45RA and the remaining negative fraction served as the memory subset. Blood was obtained by leukapheresis, after which PBMCs were separated by Ficoll-Histopaque density gradient centrifugation and cryopreserved in liquid nitrogen vapor phase. Analytical flow cytometry was used to check the purity and quantity of each magnetically sorted T cell population. Genomic DNA was isolated from every sorted fraction and measured by UV absorbance on a Nanodrop 2000c.

Recombination connected TRBV5-1 to TRBJ2-7, and TRBD2 matches 9 of the central bases. The sequence came from a young woman in good health. The sample taken for sequencing was naive CD4+ T cells sorted from blood. What this sample's cell subset or site label stands for: CD45RA+ positively selected. The nucleotides read TGCGCCAGCAGCAAAGTCGCGTCTAGCGGGATCTACGAGCAGTACTTC. This codes for CASSKVASSGIYEQYF.